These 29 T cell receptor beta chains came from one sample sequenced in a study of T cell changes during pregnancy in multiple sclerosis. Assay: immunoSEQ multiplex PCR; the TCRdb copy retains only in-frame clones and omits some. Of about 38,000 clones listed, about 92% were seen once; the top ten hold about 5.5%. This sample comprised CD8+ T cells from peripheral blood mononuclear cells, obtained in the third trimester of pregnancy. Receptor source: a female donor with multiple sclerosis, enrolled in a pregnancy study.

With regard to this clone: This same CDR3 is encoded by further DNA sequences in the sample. For the CDR3, the DNA is TGTGCCAGCAGTTTGGGAGGAGGGTCACCCCTCCACTTT. It translates to CASSLGGGSPLHF. The chain recombines TRBV27 with TRBJ1-6; unclear D gene. Trimming stripped 3 bases from V and 10 bases from J, with 10 bases between. This CDR3 region has 13 residues. CDR1 is MNHEY, CDR2 SMNVEV, per germline (reference sequence).

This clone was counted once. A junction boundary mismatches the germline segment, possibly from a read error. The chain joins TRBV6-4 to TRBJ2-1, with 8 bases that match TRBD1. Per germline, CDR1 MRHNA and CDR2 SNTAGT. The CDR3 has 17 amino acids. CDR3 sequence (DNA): TGTGCCAGCAGTTACTCGGGACAGGCAAGCTCCTACAATGAGCAGTTCTTC. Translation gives CASSYSGQASSYNEQFF.

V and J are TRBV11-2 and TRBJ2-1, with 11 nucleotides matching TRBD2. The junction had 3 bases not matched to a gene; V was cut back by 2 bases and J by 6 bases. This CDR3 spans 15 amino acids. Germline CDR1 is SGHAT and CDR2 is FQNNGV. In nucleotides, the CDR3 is TGTGCCAGCAGCTTAATTAGCGGGAGGGCCAATGAGCAGTTCTTC. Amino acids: CASSLISGRANEQFF.

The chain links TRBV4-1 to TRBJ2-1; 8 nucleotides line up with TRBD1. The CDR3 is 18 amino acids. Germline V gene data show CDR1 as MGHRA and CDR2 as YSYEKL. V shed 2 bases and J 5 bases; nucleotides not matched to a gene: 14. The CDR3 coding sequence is TGCGCCAGCAGCCAATGGAGCTTGGGCAGGGGGCGCGACAATGAGCAGTTCTTC. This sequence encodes CASSQWSLGRGRDNEQFF.

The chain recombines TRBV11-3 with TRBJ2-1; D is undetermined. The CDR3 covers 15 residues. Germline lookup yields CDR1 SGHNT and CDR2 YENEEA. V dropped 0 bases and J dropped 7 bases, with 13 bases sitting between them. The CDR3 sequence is CASSLDRSLENEQFF. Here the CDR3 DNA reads TGTGCCAGCAGCTTAGATCGGAGCCTCGAAAATGAGCAGTTCTTC.

This CDR3 is CASSYGPTSPTVEQYF. The CDR3 DNA reads TGTGCCAGCAGTTACGGTCCTACTAGCCCCACCGTCGAGCAGTACTTC. The chain carries TRBV6-5 and TRBJ2-7; possibly TRBD2 for D (6 bases). Germline CDR1 MNHEY, CDR2 SVGAGI. The CDR3 extends over 16 amino acids. The V end was cut by 2 bases, the J end by 6 bases, with 20 bases between.

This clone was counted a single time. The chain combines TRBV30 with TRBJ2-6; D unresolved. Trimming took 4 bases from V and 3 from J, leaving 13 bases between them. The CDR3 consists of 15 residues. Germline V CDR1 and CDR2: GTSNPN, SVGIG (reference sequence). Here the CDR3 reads CAWTEDAFGANVLTF. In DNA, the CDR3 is TGTGCCTGGACCGAGGATGCTTTTGGGGCCAACGTCCTGACTTTC.

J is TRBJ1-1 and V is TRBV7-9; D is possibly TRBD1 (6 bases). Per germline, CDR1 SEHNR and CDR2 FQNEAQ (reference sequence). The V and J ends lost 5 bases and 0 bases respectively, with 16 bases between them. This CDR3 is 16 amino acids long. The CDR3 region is CASSLRGGPLNTEAFF. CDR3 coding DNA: TGTGCCAGCAGCCTAAGGGGGGGTCCTTTGAACACTGAAGCTTTCTTT.

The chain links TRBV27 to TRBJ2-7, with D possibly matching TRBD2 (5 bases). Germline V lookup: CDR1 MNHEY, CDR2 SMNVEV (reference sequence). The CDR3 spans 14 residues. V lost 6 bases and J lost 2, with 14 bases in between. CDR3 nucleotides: TGTGCCAGCAGGTCCGGGATTCACCCCTACGAGCAGTACTTC. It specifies CASRSGIHPYEQYF.

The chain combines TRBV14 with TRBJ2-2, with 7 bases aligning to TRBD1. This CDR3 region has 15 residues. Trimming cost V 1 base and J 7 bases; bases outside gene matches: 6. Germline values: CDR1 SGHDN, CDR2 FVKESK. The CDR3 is CASSQVGQYLGELFF. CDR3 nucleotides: TGTGCCAGCAGCCAAGTGGGACAGTACCTCGGGGAGCTGTTTTTT.

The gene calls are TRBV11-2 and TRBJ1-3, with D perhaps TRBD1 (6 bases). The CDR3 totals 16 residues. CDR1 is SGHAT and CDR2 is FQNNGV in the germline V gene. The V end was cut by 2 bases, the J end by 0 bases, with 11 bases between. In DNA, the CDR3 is TGTGCCAGCAGCTTACAGGGGACCAGCTCTGGAAACACCATATATTTT. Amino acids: CASSLQGTSSGNTIYF.

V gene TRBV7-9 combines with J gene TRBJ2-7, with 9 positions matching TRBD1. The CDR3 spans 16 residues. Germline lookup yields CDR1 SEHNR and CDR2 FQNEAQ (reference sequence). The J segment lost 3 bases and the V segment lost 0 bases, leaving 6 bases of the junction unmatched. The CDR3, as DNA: TGTGCCAGCAGCTTAGCCCCCGGGACAGGGAACTACGAGCAGTACTTC. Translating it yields CASSLAPGTGNYEQYF.

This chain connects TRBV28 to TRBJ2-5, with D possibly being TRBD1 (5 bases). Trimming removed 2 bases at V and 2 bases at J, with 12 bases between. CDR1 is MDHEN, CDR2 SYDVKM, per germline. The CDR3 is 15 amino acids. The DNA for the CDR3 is TGTGCCAGCAGTTTACATTATCAGGGTCAAGAGACCCAGTACTTC. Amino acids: CASSLHYQGQETQYF.

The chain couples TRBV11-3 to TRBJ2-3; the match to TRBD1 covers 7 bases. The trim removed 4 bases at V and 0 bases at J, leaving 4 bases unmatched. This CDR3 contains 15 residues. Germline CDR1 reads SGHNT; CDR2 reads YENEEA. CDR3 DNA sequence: TGTGCCAGCAGCTATCCGGGACAGAGCACAGATACGCAGTATTTT. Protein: CASSYPGQSTDTQYF.

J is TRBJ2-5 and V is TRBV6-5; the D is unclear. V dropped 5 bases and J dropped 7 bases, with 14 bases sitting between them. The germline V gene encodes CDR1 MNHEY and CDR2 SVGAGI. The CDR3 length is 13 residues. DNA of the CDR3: TGTGCCAGCAGTCTAGTAAGCCTAGGGACCCAGTACTTC. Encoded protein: CASSLVSLGTQYF.

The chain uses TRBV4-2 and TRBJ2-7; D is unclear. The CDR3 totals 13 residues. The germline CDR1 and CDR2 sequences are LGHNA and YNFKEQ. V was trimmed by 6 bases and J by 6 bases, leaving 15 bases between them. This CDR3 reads CASRPGNGPEQYF. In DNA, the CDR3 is TGTGCCAGCAGACCAGGTAACGGTCCCGAGCAGTACTTC.

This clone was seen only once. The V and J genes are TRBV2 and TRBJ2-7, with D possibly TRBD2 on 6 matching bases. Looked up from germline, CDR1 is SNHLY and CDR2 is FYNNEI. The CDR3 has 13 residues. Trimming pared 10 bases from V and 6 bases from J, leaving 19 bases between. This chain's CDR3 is CAISDSWRGEQYF. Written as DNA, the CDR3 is TGTGCCATCTCGGACTCCTGGAGGGGCGAGCAGTACTTC.

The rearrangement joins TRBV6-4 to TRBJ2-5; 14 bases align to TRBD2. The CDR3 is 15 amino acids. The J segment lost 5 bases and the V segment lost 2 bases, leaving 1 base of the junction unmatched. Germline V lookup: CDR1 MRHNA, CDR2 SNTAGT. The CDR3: CASSDRLAGGETQYF. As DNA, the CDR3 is TGTGCCAGCAGTGACCGACTAGCGGGAGGGGAGACCCAGTACTTC.

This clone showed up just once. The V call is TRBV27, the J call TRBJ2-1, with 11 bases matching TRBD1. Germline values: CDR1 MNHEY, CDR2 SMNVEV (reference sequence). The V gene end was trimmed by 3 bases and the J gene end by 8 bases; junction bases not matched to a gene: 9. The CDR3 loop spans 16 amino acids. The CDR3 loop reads CASSFDWTGGLDEQFF. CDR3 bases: TGTGCCAGCAGTTTCGATTGGACAGGGGGCCTCGATGAGCAGTTCTTC.

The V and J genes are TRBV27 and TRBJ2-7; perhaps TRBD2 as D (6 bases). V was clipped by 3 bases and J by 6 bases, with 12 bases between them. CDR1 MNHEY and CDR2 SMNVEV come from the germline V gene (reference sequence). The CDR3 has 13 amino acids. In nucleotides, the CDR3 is TGTGCCAGCAGTTTTGGAGGGAGCTCCGAGCAGTACTTC. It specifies CASSFGGSSEQYF.

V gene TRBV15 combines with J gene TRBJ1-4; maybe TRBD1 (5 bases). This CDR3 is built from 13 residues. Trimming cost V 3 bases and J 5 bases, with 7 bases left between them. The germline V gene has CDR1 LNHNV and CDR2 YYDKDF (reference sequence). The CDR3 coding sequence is TGTGCCACCAGCAGGACAGAGAATGAAAAACTGTTTTTT. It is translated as CATSRTENEKLFF.

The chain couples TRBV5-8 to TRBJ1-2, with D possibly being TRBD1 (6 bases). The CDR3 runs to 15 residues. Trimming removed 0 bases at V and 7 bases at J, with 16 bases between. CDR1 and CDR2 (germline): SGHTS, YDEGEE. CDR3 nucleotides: TGTGCCAGCAGCTTGGGGTCGCAGGGGAACAGTGGCTACACCTTC. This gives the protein CASSLGSQGNSGYTF.

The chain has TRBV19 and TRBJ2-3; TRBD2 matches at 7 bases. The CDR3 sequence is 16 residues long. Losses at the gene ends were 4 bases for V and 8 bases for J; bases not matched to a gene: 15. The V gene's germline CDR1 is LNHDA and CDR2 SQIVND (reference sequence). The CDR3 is CASSTVGGSFSATQYF. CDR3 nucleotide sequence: TGTGCCAGTAGTACGGTTGGCGGGAGCTTTTCGGCTACGCAGTATTTT. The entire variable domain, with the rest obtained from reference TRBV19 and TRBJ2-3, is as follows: DGGITQSPKYLFRKEGQNVTLSCEQNLNHDAMYWYRQDPGQGLRLIYYSQIVNDFQKGDIAEGYSVSREKKESFPLTVTSAQKNPTAFYLCASSTVGGSFSATQYFGPGTRLTVL.

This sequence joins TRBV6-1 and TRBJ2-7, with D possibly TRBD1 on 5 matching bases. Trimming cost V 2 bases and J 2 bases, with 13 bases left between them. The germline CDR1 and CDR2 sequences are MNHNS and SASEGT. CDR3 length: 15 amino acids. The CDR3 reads CASSEMQGAPYEQYF. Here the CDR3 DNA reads TGTGCCAGCAGTGAAATGCAAGGGGCCCCCTACGAGCAGTACTTC.

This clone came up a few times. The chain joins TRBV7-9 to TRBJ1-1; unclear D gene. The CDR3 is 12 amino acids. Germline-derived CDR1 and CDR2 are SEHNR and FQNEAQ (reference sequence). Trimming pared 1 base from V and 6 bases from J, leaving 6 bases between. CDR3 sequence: CASSLVSAEAFF. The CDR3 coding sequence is TGTGCCAGCAGCTTAGTTAGTGCTGAAGCTTTCTTT.

Here the CDR3 reads CASSLDLAGGFDEQFF. DNA of the CDR3: TGTGCCAGCAGTTTAGACCTAGCGGGAGGTTTCGATGAGCAGTTCTTC. This chain uses TRBV28 with TRBJ2-1; 11 bases fit TRBD2. The CDR3 is made up of 16 amino acids. Germline V gene data show CDR1 as MDHEN and CDR2 as SYDVKM. Trimming cost V 2 bases and J 8 bases; bases outside gene matches: 8.

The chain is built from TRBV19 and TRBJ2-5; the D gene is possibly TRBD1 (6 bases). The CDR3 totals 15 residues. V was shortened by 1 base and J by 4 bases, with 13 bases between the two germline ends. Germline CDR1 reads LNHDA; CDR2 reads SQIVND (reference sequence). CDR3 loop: CASSIGWQGRETQYF. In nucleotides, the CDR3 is TGTGCCAGTAGTATAGGATGGCAGGGGAGAGAGACCCAGTACTTC.

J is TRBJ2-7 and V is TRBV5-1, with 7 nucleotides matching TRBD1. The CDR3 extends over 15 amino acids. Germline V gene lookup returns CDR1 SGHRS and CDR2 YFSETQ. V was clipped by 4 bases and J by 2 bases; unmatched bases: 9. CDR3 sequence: CASSALQGIPYEQYF. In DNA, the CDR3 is TGCGCCAGCAGCGCTTTACAGGGGATCCCCTACGAGCAGTACTTC. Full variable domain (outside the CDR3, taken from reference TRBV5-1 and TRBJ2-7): KAGVTQTPRYLIKTRGQQVTLSCSPISGHRSVSWYQQTPGQGLQFLFEYFSETQRNKGNFPGRFSGRQFSNSRSEMNVSTLELGDSALYLCASSALQGIPYEQYFGPGTRLTVT.

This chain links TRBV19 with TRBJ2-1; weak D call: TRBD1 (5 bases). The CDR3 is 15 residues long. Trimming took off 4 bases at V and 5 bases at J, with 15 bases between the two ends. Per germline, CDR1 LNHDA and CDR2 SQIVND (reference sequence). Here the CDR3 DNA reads TGTGCCAGTAGTAAGGCCTCAATGGGGCACAATGAGCAGTTCTTC. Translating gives CASSKASMGHNEQFF.